These T cell receptor beta chains were read from a single sample in a study of patients and donors after allogeneic stem cell transplantation. A single record per CDR3 protein comes from TCRdb applying MiXCR to the RT-PCR reads. The table records roughly 960,000 distinct CDR3 sequences, approximately 18% of them present only once. The sample consisted of blood, either unsorted or a sorted T cell fraction (not recorded which). Receptors were obtained from a human donor who was either an allogeneic HSCT recipient or a stem cell or donor lymphocyte infusion donor (not recorded which). It is not recorded whose cells these are; they may come from a transplant donor. CDR3s include the opening cysteine and the closing phenylalanine or tryptophan. A D gene is named only where the DNA matches it firmly. Rows may omit the clone size; those that give it use once, few, many or a size class.

TRBV20-1,TRBJ2-2,.,few,TGCAGTGCTCCCAGAACGGGGAATATAGCCGGGGAGCTGTTTTTT,CSAPRTGNIAGELFF
TRBV6-1,TRBJ1-3,.,few,TGTGCCAGCAGTCCTCCCGACTCTGGAAACACCATATATTTT,CASSPPDSGNTIYF
TRBV5-1,TRBJ2-1,.,.,TGCGCCAGCAGCTTGGAGTCTCGGTCCTACAATGAGCAGTTCTTC,CASSLESRSYNEQFF
TRBV7-3,TRBJ1-2,TRBD1,.,TGTGCCAGCAGCTTAACACCCCGGGACAGGGCGAAGGTTGACTTC,CASSLTPRDRAKVDF
TRBV4-1,TRBJ1-1,.,.,TGCGCCAGCAGCCAAGATCTTACAGTCATGAACACTGAAGCTTTCTTT,CASSQDLTVMNTEAFF
TRBV5-6,TRBJ2-5,.,.,TGTGCCAGCAGCCAGGGTTCCCACGAGACCCAGTACTTC,CASSQGSHETQYF
TRBV4-2,TRBJ2-3,.,.,TGTGCCAGCAGCCTGCTGGGGGCCAGGCTTACAGATACGCAGTATTTT,CASSLLGARLTDTQYF
TRBV12-3/TRBV12-4,TRBJ1-5,TRBD1,many,TGTGCCAGCAGTTGGCAGGGGGTGGTTCAGCCCCAGCATTTT,CASSWQGVVQPQHF
TRBV6-2/TRBV6-3,TRBJ2-2,.,.,TGTGCCAGCGCCTGGGACCACCTGAACACCGGGGAGCTGTTTTTT,CASAWDHLNTGELFF
TRBV4-2,TRBJ2-3,TRBD2,few,TGTGCCAGCAGCCCCATGCGGGGGGATCACACAGATACGCAGTATTTT,CASSPMRGDHTDTQYF
TRBV12-3/TRBV12-4,TRBJ1-4,.,few,TGTGCCAGCAGTTCCTCCGGGAGTAATGAAAAACTGTTTTTT,CASSSSGSNEKLFF
TRBV7-6,TRBJ1-4,.,.,TGTGCCAGCAGCCAGTCCTCGTGGGGGGCTAATGAAAAACTGTTTTTT,CASSQSSWGANEKLFF
TRBV25-1,TRBJ2-1,TRBD2,many,TGTGCCAGCAGTGACGGGACTAGCGGGGACCACAATGAGCAGTTCTTC,CASSDGTSGDHNEQFF
TRBV28,TRBJ1-1,.,few,TGTGCCAGCAGTTTATCGGACAGAAAAGCTTTCTTT,CASSLSDRKAFF
TRBV5-4,TRBJ2-3,.,few,TGTGCCAGCAGCTCAGCCGGGACAACAATCACAGATACGCAGTATTTT,CASSSAGTTITDTQYF
TRBV18,TRBJ1-1,.,.,TGTGCCAGCTCACCACCCTCAACAGCAAACACTGAAGCTTTCTTT,CASSPPSTANTEAFF
TRBV12-3/TRBV12-4,TRBJ1-1,.,.,TGTGCCAGCACCTGGGGAGGGTCCACTGAAGCTTTCTTT,CASTWGGSTEAFF
TRBV20-1,TRBJ2-5,.,.,TGCAGTGCTAGTCCAGCGGGTAGAGAGACCCAGTACTTC,CSASPAGRETQYF
TRBV12-3/TRBV12-4,TRBJ1-1,.,many,TGTGCCAGCAGCAAGGGAACCCCGAACACTGAAGCTTTCTTT,CASSKGTPNTEAFF
TRBV5-1,TRBJ2-3,.,few,TGCGCCAGCAGCAAGACCGGGGAAGATACGCAGTATTTT,CASSKTGEDTQYF
TRBV5-1,TRBJ2-3,.,many,TGCGCCAGCAGCTTGGTTCCCCTTGCAGGGGCAGATACGCAGTATTTT,CASSLVPLAGADTQYF
TRBV20-1,TRBJ2-7,.,.,TGCAGTGCTAGGTCAATGTTGGAGCAGTACTTC,CSARSMLEQYF
TRBV5-6,TRBJ2-5,TRBD2,.,TGTGCCAGCAGCTACCTAGCGGGGGTCGAAGAGACCCAGTACTTC,CASSYLAGVEETQYF
TRBV12-3/TRBV12-4,TRBJ2-2,.,.,TGTGCCAGCAGTTTAGATAAATATACAGACTCGAACACCGGGGAGCTGTTTTTT,CASSLDKYTDSNTGELFF
TRBV14,TRBJ2-1,.,.,TGTGCCAGCAGCCAAGAAGGGCAGGACCATTACAATGAGCAGTTCTTC,CASSQEGQDHYNEQFF
TRBV18,TRBJ2-7,.,.,TGTGCCAGCTCACCACTCCAGGGGAGCGAGCAGTACTTC,CASSPLQGSEQYF
TRBV27,TRBJ2-3,.,few,TGTGCCAGCAGTTTAGTGGGGGGGCCCGGCACAGATACGCAGTATTTT,CASSLVGGPGTDTQYF
TRBV12-3/TRBV12-4,TRBJ2-5,.,once,TGTGCCAGCAGGCCGGGGGCCGGAGAGACCCAGTACTTC,CASRPGAGETQYF
TRBV20-1,TRBJ2-3,.,.,TGCAGTGCGGAGGGGGAGATGACAGATACGCAGTATTTT,CSAEGEMTDTQYF
TRBV4-2,TRBJ2-1,.,.,TGTGCCAGCAGCCAGTCCCCTCTAAACTCGAATGAGCAGTTCTTC,CASSQSPLNSNEQFF
TRBV9,TRBJ1-5,.,few,TGTGCCAGCGGCCGGGACACCGTTAATCAGCCCCAGCATTTT,CASGRDTVNQPQHF
TRBV10-2,TRBJ1-6,.,.,TGCGCCAGCAGTGAGACCGGGACGACTTCGGATAGCTCCTATAATTCACCCCTCCACTTT,CASSETGTTSDSSYNSPLHF
TRBV5-6,TRBJ2-5,.,.,TGTGCCAGCAGCCGAAGTGTCGAGACCCAGTACTTC,CASSRSVETQYF
TRBV5-1,TRBJ2-4,TRBD2,.,TGCGCCAGCAGCTTGGAACCGGGGGGAAACATTCAGTACTTC,CASSLEPGGNIQYF
TRBV7-8,TRBJ2-7,TRBD2,few,TGTGCCAGCAGCACGCACCCGGGACTAGCGGGACAGTACTTC,CASSTHPGLAGQYF
TRBV27,TRBJ2-7,.,.,TGTGCCAGCAGTTTTGCCCCTCTGGGGAACGAGCAGTACTTC,CASSFAPLGNEQYF
TRBV9,TRBJ2-1,TRBD2,.,TGTGCCAGCAGCGTACGGTCCCGGGGGGGGGCTATTTATGAGCAGTTCTTC,CASSVRSRGGAIYEQFF
TRBV19,TRBJ2-1,TRBD2,few,TGTGCCAGTAGTGGAAGGACTAGCGGGGTTATAAGCTCCTACAATGAGCAGTTCTTC,CASSGRTSGVISSYNEQFF
TRBV6-2/TRBV6-3,TRBJ2-1,TRBD1,few,TGTGCCAGCAGTTACACCCGGGACAGGGGTACCAATGAGCAGTTCTTC,CASSYTRDRGTNEQFF
TRBV28,TRBJ2-2,TRBD1,few,TGTGCCAGCAGTCGGACAGGGTTAAACACCGGGGAGCTGTTTTTT,CASSRTGLNTGELFF
TRBV6-6,TRBJ2-1,.,.,TGTGCCATAGGGGAGTACAATGAGCAGTTCTTC,CAIGEYNEQFF
TRBV18,TRBJ1-1,.,.,TGTGCCAGCTCACCGTCACGACAGACCACTGAAGCTTTCTTT,CASSPSRQTTEAFF
TRBV15,TRBJ1-1,.,few,TGTGCCACCAGCGAGGGGATTGGTCGCACTGAAGCTTTCTTT,CATSEGIGRTEAFF
TRBV6-5,TRBJ1-1,.,.,TGTGCCAGCAGTTACGACGGCCCGAGCTTTTCCACTGAAGCTTTCTTT,CASSYDGPSFSTEAFF
TRBV12-3/TRBV12-4,TRBJ1-1,.,.,TGTGCCAGCAGGCAGGGACCACCTCTTGAAGCTTTCTTT,CASRQGPPLEAFF
TRBV5-1,TRBJ2-3,.,many,TGCGCCAGCAGCTTGTGGGGAGCAGATACGCAGTATTTT,CASSLWGADTQYF
TRBV10-3,TRBJ2-6,.,.,TGTGCCATCAGTGACTGGGGAAGGGACGTCCTGACTTTC,CAISDWGRDVLTF
TRBV12-3/TRBV12-4,TRBJ1-2,.,.,TGTGCCAGCAGTTTGGTCCTGACTCCCAACTATGGCTACACCTTC,CASSLVLTPNYGYTF
TRBV18,TRBJ1-3,.,few,TGTGCCAGCTCCCTTGGGTCACCCTCATCTGGAAACACCATATATTTT,CASSLGSPSSGNTIYF
TRBV20-1,TRBJ1-2,.,few,TGCAGTGCTCCTACGCTGGGAGAGGGCTACACCTTC,CSAPTLGEGYTF
TRBV5-1,TRBJ2-1,.,few,TGCGCCAGCAGCTTGGACGTTTACTCCTACAATGAGCAGTTCTTC,CASSLDVYSYNEQFF
TRBV29-1,TRBJ2-7,TRBD2,.,TGCAGCGCCGGGGGGGGGCGGAATATAGGCGAGCAGTACTTC,CSAGGGRNIGEQYF
TRBV6-1,TRBJ2-7,TRBD1,few,TGTGCCAGCAGTGACAGGATGGGACAGGGGGCGAGGTACGAGCAGTACTTC,CASSDRMGQGARYEQYF
TRBV29-1,TRBJ2-7,.,many,TGCAGCGTTGAAAGGGGCTCCTACGAGCAGTACTTC,CSVERGSYEQYF
TRBV7-9,TRBJ2-7,.,.,TGTGCCAGCAGCTCGTTAGGGACTTCCTACGAGCAGTACTTC,CASSSLGTSYEQYF
TRBV19,TRBJ2-6,.,.,TGTGCCAGTAGTATAGAGCCATTCTCTGGGGCCAACGTCCTGACTTTC,CASSIEPFSGANVLTF
TRBV25-1,TRBJ2-1,.,few,TGTGCCAGCAGGACAGACAGGCCTGGATACAATGAGCAGTTCTTC,CASRTDRPGYNEQFF
TRBV19,TRBJ1-1,.,few,TGTGCCAGTAGTCCCCTTCGACAGAATATTATGAACACTGAAGCTTTCTTT,CASSPLRQNIMNTEAFF
TRBV20-1,TRBJ2-1,.,.,TGCAGTGCTCCCCGGTCGGGGCTAAATGAGCAGTTCTTC,CSAPRSGLNEQFF
TRBV5-1,TRBJ2-7,.,.,TGCGCCAGCAGCTTGGAGGACAACTCCTACGAGCAGTACTTC,CASSLEDNSYEQYF